Listed here are 30 T cell receptor beta chains from one sample, sequenced in a study of blood T cell repertoires in COVID-19. The data were produced by immunoSEQ multiplex PCR, yet TCRdb's version contains in-frame clones alone and is incomplete. The sample lists about 400,000 clones; about 83% were seen once. Material: PBMCs or T cells enriched from blood (not recorded which). These receptors were collected from a woman between 50 and 59 years old who had recovered from COVID-19.

The chain has TRBV6-1 and TRBJ1-1, with D hard to call. Germline loops: CDR1 MNHNS, CDR2 SASEGT. The V and J ends lost 2 bases and 7 bases respectively, with 8 bases between them. There are 12 residues in the CDR3. The CDR3 reads CASSEPPFEAFF. DNA for the CDR3: TGTGCCAGCAGTGAACCCCCATTTGAAGCTTTCTTT.

The gene calls are TRBV28 and TRBJ1-2; possibly TRBD1 for D (6 bases). The CDR3 extends over 13 amino acids. Germline values: CDR1 MDHEN, CDR2 SYDVKM. Trimming took 6 bases from V and 2 from J, leaving 10 bases between them. The CDR3 spells CASSTTGNYGYTF. Here the CDR3 DNA reads TGTGCCAGCAGCACCACAGGGAACTATGGCTACACCTTC.

Only a few counts were recorded for this clone. V usage is TRBV5-1 and J usage is TRBJ2-5; the D gene is possibly TRBD1 (6 bases). Per the germline V gene, CDR1 is SGHRS and CDR2 is YFSETQ. This CDR3 has 14 residues. The V and J ends lost 4 bases and 2 bases respectively, with 12 bases between them. In nucleotides, the CDR3 is TGCGCCAGCAGCCTGGACAGTAATCAAGAGACCCAGTACTTC. Translated: CASSLDSNQETQYF.

The gene calls are TRBV3-1 (or the pseudogene TRBV3-2) and TRBJ1-4; perhaps TRBD1 as D (5 bases). V lost 3 bases and J lost 7, with 9 bases in between. CDR3 length: 13 residues. Germline values: CDR1 LGHDT, CDR2 YNNKEL (reference sequence). The CDR3 DNA sequence: TGTGCCAGCAGCCAGGGGCCTATTGAAAAACTGTTTTTT. Protein: CASSQGPIEKLFF.

V usage is TRBV28 and J usage is TRBJ1-5; the match to TRBD1 covers 8 bases. Per germline, CDR1 MDHEN and CDR2 SYDVKM. The CDR3 length is 14 residues. Trimming removed 3 bases from V and 4 bases from J; junction bases left unmatched: 2. Written as DNA, the CDR3 is TGTGCCAGCAGTTTCCAGGGGGCAAATCAGCCCCAGCATTTT. Translated: CASSFQGANQPQHF.

This clone came up a few times. This sequence joins TRBV28 and TRBJ1-5, with no clear D. Trimming took off 7 bases at V and 0 bases at J, with 4 bases between the two ends. The germline V gene encodes CDR1 MDHEN and CDR2 SYDVKM. The CDR3 is made up of 12 amino acids. CDR3 region: CASIGSNQPQHF. CDR3 nucleotide sequence: TGTGCCAGCATCGGTAGCAATCAGCCCCAGCATTTT.

The chain couples TRBV3-1 (or the pseudogene TRBV3-2) to TRBJ2-1, with TRBD2 matching over 8 bases. The CDR3 loop spans 15 amino acids. Germline V CDR1 and CDR2: LGHDT, YNNKEL (reference sequence). Trimming at V came to 6 bases and at J to 6 bases, leaving 10 bases not matched to a gene. Here the CDR3 DNA reads TGTGCCAGCAGTCATTCGTCCGGGGGGGGCAATGAGCAGTTCTTC. It specifies CASSHSSGGGNEQFF.

The rearrangement links TRBV5-1 to TRBJ1-3, with D possibly TRBD1 on 5 matching bases. The V gene lost 4 bases and the J gene lost 4 bases, with 12 bases spanning the gap. The germline gives CDR1 SGHRS, CDR2 YFSETQ. The CDR3 contains 14 residues. The CDR3 coding sequence is TGCGCCAGCAGCGTCCGGGACTTCGGAAACACCATATATTTT. Translation gives CASSVRDFGNTIYF.

This clone was recorded once. CDR3 sequence reads: CAITSGNYGYTF. CDR3 sequence (DNA): TGTGCCATCACTAGCGGAAACTATGGCTACACCTTC. This sequence joins TRBV10-3 and TRBJ1-2; D unresolved. The CDR3 has 12 amino acids. V gave up 7 bases and J gave up 2 bases, with 8 bases separating them. The germline CDR1 and CDR2 sequences are ENHRY and SYGVKD.

This chain uses TRBV24-1 with TRBJ2-3; D remains unclear. V dropped 7 bases and J dropped 3 bases, with 4 bases sitting between them. Germline CDR1 KGHDR, CDR2 SFDVKD. The CDR3 length is 11 residues. CDR3 coding DNA: TGTGCCACCAGCGGGACAGATACGCAGTATTTT. It yields the protein CATSGTDTQYF.

This sequence joins TRBV6-2 or TRBV6-3 and TRBJ2-2, with a tentative D call TRBD2 (6 bases). Deletions cut 4 bases from V and 8 bases from J, with 17 bases between. The germline CDR1 and CDR2 sequences are MNHEY and SVGEGT. There are 15 residues in the CDR3. This chain's CDR3 is CASSSPSSAFGELFF. The CDR3 DNA reads TGTGCCAGCAGTTCGCCGTCTAGCGCGTTTGGGGAGCTGTTTTTT.

The chain links TRBV7-2 to TRBJ1-1; tentative D call: TRBD1 (5 bases). Germline CDR1 and CDR2: SGHTA and FQGNSA. The CDR3 is 16 amino acids. With 5 bases removed from V and 1 base from J, the gap between germline ends came to 17 bases. Written as DNA, the CDR3 is TGTGCCAGCAGCGCCCCCTGGGGGACTCAGAACACTGAAGCTTTCTTT. This gives the protein CASSAPWGTQNTEAFF.

This clone occurred a few times. The V gene is TRBV5-4, the J gene TRBJ2-5, with 10 bases aligning to TRBD1. The V gene's germline CDR1 is SGHNT and CDR2 YYREEE (reference sequence). There are 14 residues in the CDR3. V lost 4 bases to trimming and J lost 5 bases; unmatched junction nucleotides: 5. CDR3 amino acids: CASSGGQGIETQYF. The DNA of the CDR3 is TGTGCCAGCAGCGGGGGACAGGGGATCGAGACCCAGTACTTC. The whole variable domain, filled in from reference TRBV5-4 and TRBJ2-5, reads ETGVTQSPTHLIKTRGQQVTLRCSSQSGHNTVSWYQQALGQGPQFIFQYYREEENGRGNFPPRFSGLQFPNYSSELNVNALELDDSALYLCASSGGQGIETQYFGPGTRLLVL.

This chain links TRBV3-1 (or the pseudogene TRBV3-2) with TRBJ1-2; D gene ambiguous. V was trimmed by 0 bases and J by 8 bases, leaving 7 bases between them. Looked up from germline, CDR1 is LGHDT and CDR2 is YNNKEL (reference sequence). The CDR3 consists of 12 residues. This CDR3 is CASSQDRSGYTF. The CDR3 DNA is TGTGCCAGCAGCCAAGACAGATCCGGCTACACCTTC.

CDR3 residues: CASSRQGSSEAFF. CDR3 nucleotide sequence: TGTGCCAGCAGCCGACAGGGGAGCTCTGAAGCTTTCTTT. V gene TRBV5-6 combines with J gene TRBJ1-1; 8 nucleotides line up with TRBD1. Germline trimming cut 4 bases from V and 6 bases from J; bases unmatched to any gene: 5. The CDR3 loop spans 13 amino acids. Germline values: CDR1 SGHDT, CDR2 YYEEEE.

V and J are TRBV7-9 and TRBJ1-5, with TRBD1 matching over 9 bases. In germline, CDR1 is SEHNR, CDR2 FQNEAQ (reference sequence). V shed 6 bases, J shed 5 bases, and the junction held 17 bases outside the gene matches. CDR3 length: 18 residues. In nucleotides, the CDR3 is TGTGCCAGCAGTTTTAGATCAGGACCGGGACAGGGTGATCAGCCCCAGCATTTT. The encoded protein is CASSFRSGPGQGDQPQHF.

The gene calls are TRBV3-1 (or the pseudogene TRBV3-2) and TRBJ2-7, with 7 bases fitting TRBD1. The CDR3 has 16 residues. The ends lost 2 bases at V and 0 bases at J; junction bases unmatched: 7. Germline CDR1 and CDR2: LGHDT and YNNKEL (reference sequence). The CDR3 protein is CASSQPGQSNSYEQYF. For the CDR3, the DNA is TGTGCCAGCAGCCAACCGGGACAGAGCAACTCCTACGAGCAGTACTTC.

The rearrangement joins TRBV6-1 to TRBJ2-3; D unclear. This CDR3 is 13 amino acids long. Trimming removed 3 bases from V and 4 bases from J, with 8 bases in between. Germline CDR1 MNHNS, CDR2 SASEGT. CDR3 in amino acids: CASSDFMSDTQYF. Here the CDR3 DNA reads TGTGCCAGCAGTGATTTCATGTCAGATACGCAGTATTTT.

CDR3 DNA sequence: TGTGCCAGCTCCGCGGGGGGACAACAATGGCGCAATGAGCAGTTCTTC. Translation: CASSAGGQQWRNEQFF. The J gene is TRBJ2-1, the V gene TRBV5-8; 8 bases line up with TRBD2. J was trimmed by 6 bases and V by 7 bases; bases with no gene match: 15. In germline, CDR1 is SGHTS, CDR2 YDEGEE. This CDR3 comprises 16 residues. Combining the CDR3 with reference TRBV5-8 and TRBJ2-1 gives the whole variable domain EAGVTQSPTHLIKTRGQQATLRCSPISGHTSVYWYQQALGLGLQFLLWYDEGEERNRGNFPPRFSGRQFPNYSSELNVNALELEDSALYLCASSAGGQQWRNEQFFGPGTRLTVL.

To note about this clone: Germline is not matched at one junction end, which may reflect a read error. J is TRBJ2-6 and V is TRBV7-7, with 8 bases aligning to TRBD1. The germline gives CDR1 SSHAT, CDR2 FNYEAQ (reference sequence). CDR3 length: 17 amino acids. In DNA, the CDR3 is TGTGCTAGCAGCTTAGGGCAGGGGGCTGATGGGGCCAACGTCCTGACTTTC. It yields the protein CASSLGQGADGANVLTF.

This clone appeared a few times. The chain links TRBV29-1 to TRBJ2-7, with 7 bases fitting TRBD2. Germline CDR1 and CDR2: SQVTM and ANQGSEA. This CDR3 comprises 13 residues. Germline trimming cut 2 bases from V and 2 bases from J; bases unmatched to any gene: 3. The CDR3 sequence is CSVELAAPYEQYF. CDR3 nucleotides: TGCAGCGTTGAACTAGCGGCGCCCTACGAGCAGTACTTC.

This chain links TRBV6-4 with TRBJ1-2; D ambiguous. From germline, CDR1 is MRHNA and CDR2 SNTAGT. V was cut by 5 bases and J by 6 bases, with 10 bases left in between. This CDR3 is built from 12 residues. CDR3 sequence reads: CASSPIRDGYTF. The CDR3, as DNA: TGTGCCAGCAGTCCTATCCGCGATGGCTACACCTTC.

In its sample, this clone was seen once. This rearrangement joins TRBV19 to TRBJ2-1; the match to TRBD1 covers 7 bases. This CDR3 comprises 12 residues. Germline trimming cut 6 bases from V and 9 bases from J; bases unmatched to any gene: 5. Germline V CDR1 and CDR2: LNHDA, SQIVND (reference sequence). CDR3 sequence: CASSQTGREQFF. Here the CDR3 DNA reads TGTGCCAGTAGCCAGACAGGGCGTGAGCAGTTCTTC.

The genes are TRBV24-1 and TRBJ2-1; 9 bases align to TRBD2. With 3 bases clipped from V and 9 bases from J, the junction kept 8 bases outside the gene matches. CDR1 is KGHDR, CDR2 SFDVKD, per germline. The CDR3 is 15 amino acids. This CDR3 is CATSDPSSGDVEQFF. DNA of the CDR3: TGTGCCACCAGTGATCCTTCTAGCGGGGACGTTGAGCAGTTCTTC.

The rearrangement joins TRBV25-1 to TRBJ1-4; no clear D. V shed 9 bases and J shed 0 bases, with 11 bases lying between them. CDR1 is MGHDK, CDR2 SYGVNS, per germline. This CDR3 is built from 14 residues. The CDR3 DNA sequence: TGTGCCAGTTCGGAGATAACAACTAATGAAAAACTGTTTTTT. Translation gives CASSEITTNEKLFF.

V usage is TRBV10-1 and J usage is TRBJ1-3; D perhaps matches TRBD1 (5 bases). From germline, CDR1 is WNHNN and CDR2 SYGVQD (reference sequence). Trimming cost V 6 bases and J 8 bases, with 14 bases left between them. The CDR3 loop spans 13 amino acids. The CDR3 region has the DNA TGCGCCAGCAGATCCCGGCGGGGGGACACCATATATTTT. Encoded protein: CASRSRRGDTIYF.

The V and J genes are TRBV11-1 and TRBJ1-1; no reliable D call. The ends were cut back, 2 bases at V and 0 bases at J, with 7 bases in the middle. This CDR3 is built from 14 residues. Per the germline V gene, CDR1 is SGHAT and CDR2 is FQDESV (reference sequence). This CDR3 is CASSLQVMNTEAFF. The CDR3 nucleotides read TGTGCCAGCAGCTTACAGGTCATGAACACTGAAGCTTTCTTT.

This clone came up once. CDR3 region: CASSRGLAGDEQYF. The CDR3 DNA is TGTGCCAGCAGCAGGGGACTAGCGGGAGACGAGCAGTACTTC. This chain connects TRBV3-1 (or the pseudogene TRBV3-2) to TRBJ2-7; 14 bases agree with TRBD2. Germline V gene lookup returns CDR1 LGHDT and CDR2 YNNKEL (reference sequence). CDR3 length: 14 residues. V shed 5 bases and J 5 bases; nucleotides not matched to a gene: 2.

The chain employs TRBV6-5 and TRBJ1-1, with D hard to call. Germline lookup yields CDR1 MNHEY and CDR2 SVGAGI. The CDR3 sequence is 15 residues long. V dropped 8 bases and J dropped 1 base, with 17 bases sitting between them. CDR3 coding DNA: TGTGCCAGCCTAGGTGAAGCAAAGAAGAACACTGAAGCTTTCTTT. Its translation is CASLGEAKKNTEAFF.

The V gene is TRBV29-1, the J gene TRBJ2-4, with TRBD1 as a possible D gene (5 bases). Trimming cost V 7 bases and J 7 bases, with 23 bases left between them. The CDR3 consists of 15 residues. In germline, CDR1 is SQVTM, CDR2 ANQGSEA. As DNA, the CDR3 is TGCAGCGCCATTGAAAGGGCGTACCAGGGCAACATTCAGTACTTC. Translation: CSAIERAYQGNIQYF.